This T cell receptor (beta chain) was captured by sequencing in a study of cytomegalovirus exposure and HLA in healthy donors. Study overall: Early on, a data release was issued that held 80 million or so unique TCRs from HLA-typed donors. Study-wide findings and caveats: It was reported that TCR beta sequences correctly inferred the HLA-A and HLA-B alleles for most subjects. Some 150 TCR beta chains were listed as cytomegalovirus-associated.

CDR3 size: 19 residues. Trimming left V 3 bases short and J 0 bases short, with 18 bases between. CDR1 is MGHRA, CDR2 YSYEKL, per germline. The PCR employed 60 Vbeta primers together with 13 Jbeta primers. Original processing methods: Roughly 10 million shared chains were among about 80 million unique TCR beta chains counted in a later analysis. Here immunoSEQ multiplex PCR was the method, and the copy in TCRdb shows in-frame clones only, minus some. The DNA was the basis for D and trimming; V, J and clone size are from that table. This table has about 110,000 clones, roughly 71% appearing once. With regard to this clone: Its antigen is not identified.

The receptor was derived from a man between 35 and 55 years old in good health and CMV-seropositive. The chain couples TRBV4-1 to TRBJ2-6, with a possible D match to TRBD1 (5 bases). The sequencing input was PBMCs. CDR3 DNA: TGCGCCAGCAGCCATTTCAGACAGCTCTCTAGCTCTGGGGCCAACGTCCTGACTTTC. This codes for CASSHFRQLSSSGANVLTF.